These 2 T cell receptor beta chains were all obtained from the same sample, sequenced in a study of shared clonotypes between healthy human individuals (dated by TCRdb to the early 2020s). The library relied on the immunoSEQ multiplex PCR assay. In TCRdb, the immuneACCESS table is reduced to in-frame sequences with V and J assigned. These tables do not hold every clone; where another copy was compared, an unresolved V gene accounts for under half, and the others remain unexplained. The sample has 1,500,000 or so clones on record, roughly 96% of them singletons. The ten largest make up roughly 1.1% of the sample. The sequenced material came from naive CD4+ T cells sorted from blood. Taken with the paper, the label for cell subset or site translates to: CD45RA+ positively selected. These receptors came from a man between 25 and 39 years old in good health.

The chain joins TRBV6-1 to TRBJ2-7, with 13 bases lining up with TRBD2. V was clipped by 2 bases and J by 2 bases; unmatched bases: 6. CDR3 size: 17 residues. CDR1 and CDR2 (germline): MNHNS, SASEGT. The CDR3: CASSELTSGRAPYEQYF. Here the CDR3 DNA reads TGTGCCAGCAGTGAACTCACTAGCGGGAGGGCCCCCTACGAGCAGTACTTC.

This chain connects TRBV19 to TRBJ2-2; D is possibly TRBD1 (6 bases). The CDR3 is 16 amino acids. Trimming shortened V by 6 bases and J by 0 bases, and 14 bases separated the two germline ends. Germline V lookup: CDR1 LNHDA, CDR2 SQIVND (reference sequence). Here the CDR3 reads CASRVVGAANTGELFF. CDR3 in DNA: TGTGCCAGTAGGGTCGTGGGGGCGGCGAACACCGGGGAGCTGTTTTTT.